The text below deals with one TCR beta chain. Its antigen is undetermined. Sequencing used immunoSEQ multiplex PCR; TCRdb keeps in-frame clones, though not all of them. The repertoire has 33,000 or so clones, over 75% of them found once; the top ten carry roughly 17%. This entry belongs to a study of T cells in localized non-small cell lung cancer. V was shortened by 0 bases and J by 4 bases, with 13 bases between the two germline ends. The CDR3 contains 15 residues. Per the germline V gene, CDR1 is SGHRS and CDR2 is YFSETQ. Study outcomes and limitations: Exceeding tumor, uninvolved adjacent lung had the highest T cell clonality.

J is TRBJ1-1 and V is TRBV5-1; D may be TRBD1 (6 bases). The material was peripheral blood, obtained before any cancer treatment. The TCR comes from a male donor at least 60 years old with stage III squamous cell lung carcinoma. The CDR3 is CASSLVGGPSTEAFF. CDR3 nucleotide sequence: TGCGCCAGCAGCTTGGTAGGGGGGCCGAGCACTGAAGCTTTCTTT.